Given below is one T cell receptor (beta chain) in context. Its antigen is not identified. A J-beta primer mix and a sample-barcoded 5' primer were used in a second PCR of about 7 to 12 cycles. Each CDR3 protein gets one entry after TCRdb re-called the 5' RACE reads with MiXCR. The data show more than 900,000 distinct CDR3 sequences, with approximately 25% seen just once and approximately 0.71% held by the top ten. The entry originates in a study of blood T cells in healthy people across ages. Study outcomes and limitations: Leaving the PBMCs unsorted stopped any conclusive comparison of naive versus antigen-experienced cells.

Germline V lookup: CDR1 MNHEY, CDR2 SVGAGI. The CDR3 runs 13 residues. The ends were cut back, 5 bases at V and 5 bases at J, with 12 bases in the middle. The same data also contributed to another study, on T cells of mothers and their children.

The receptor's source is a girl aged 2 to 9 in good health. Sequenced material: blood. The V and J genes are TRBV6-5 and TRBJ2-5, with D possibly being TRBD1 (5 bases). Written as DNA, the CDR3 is TGTGCCAGCAGTACTACCCCAGGGGAGACCCAGTACTTC. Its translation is CASSTTPGETQYF.